Here is one T cell receptor beta chain with its context. What it binds is unknown. Trimming removed 2 bases at V and 7 bases at J, with 11 bases between. This CDR3 is built from 14 residues. Germline-derived CDR1 and CDR2 are MNHEY and SVGAGI. This specimen comes from a study of siplizumab effects on memory and regulatory T cells. Repertoires were generated with immunoSEQ multiplex PCR, while TCRdb's copy carries only in-frame clones and drops some. In the table there are 100,000 or so clones, more than 90% of which are singletons. Study findings and constraints: Tregs proliferating in siplizumab cultures lacked confirmation of their suppressive function.

The chain employs TRBV6-5 and TRBJ1-4, with D possibly TRBD1 on 5 matching bases. Material: CD4+ T cells sorted from blood. This TCR was sampled from a human donor in good health. Some clones in this sample may be carry-over from other donors' samples. Written as DNA, the CDR3 is TGTGCCAGCAGTTACGTCGGGGCGGGTGAAAAACTGTTTTTT. This encodes CASSYVGAGEKLFF.